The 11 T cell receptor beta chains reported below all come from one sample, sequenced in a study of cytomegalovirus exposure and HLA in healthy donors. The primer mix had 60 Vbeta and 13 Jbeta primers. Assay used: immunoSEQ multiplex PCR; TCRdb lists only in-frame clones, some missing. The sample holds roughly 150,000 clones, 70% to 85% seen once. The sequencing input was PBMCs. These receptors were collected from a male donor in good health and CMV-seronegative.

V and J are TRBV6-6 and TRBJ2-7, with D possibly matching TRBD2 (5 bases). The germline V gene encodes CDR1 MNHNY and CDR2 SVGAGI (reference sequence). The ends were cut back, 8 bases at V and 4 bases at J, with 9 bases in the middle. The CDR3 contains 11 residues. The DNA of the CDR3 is TGTGCCAGCGGCAGCGGATACGAGCAGTACTTC. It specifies CASGSGYEQYF.

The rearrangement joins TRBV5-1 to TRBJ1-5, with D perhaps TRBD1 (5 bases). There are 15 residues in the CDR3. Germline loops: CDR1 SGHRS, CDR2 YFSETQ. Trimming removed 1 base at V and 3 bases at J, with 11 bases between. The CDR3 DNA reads TGCGCCAGCAGCTTGTGGGGGGACCCCAATCAGCCCCAGCATTTT. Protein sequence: CASSLWGDPNQPQHF.

The CDR3 DNA reads as TGTGCCAGCAGCCAAGAGACTAGCGGGAGCTACGAGCAGTACTTC. It translates to CASSQETSGSYEQYF. The chain carries TRBV4-2 and TRBJ2-5; 12 positions agree with TRBD2. Near its end, the DNA agrees better with TRBJ2-7, so the J call may be wrong. The CDR3 has 15 amino acids. Germline assignment: CDR1 LGHNA and CDR2 YNFKEQ.

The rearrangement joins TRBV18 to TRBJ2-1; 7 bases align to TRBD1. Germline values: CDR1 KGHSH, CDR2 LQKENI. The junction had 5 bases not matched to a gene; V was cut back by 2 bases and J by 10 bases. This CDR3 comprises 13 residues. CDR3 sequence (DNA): TGTGCCAGCTCACCAGCAGGGGGTTGGGAGCAGTTCTTC. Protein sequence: CASSPAGGWEQFF.

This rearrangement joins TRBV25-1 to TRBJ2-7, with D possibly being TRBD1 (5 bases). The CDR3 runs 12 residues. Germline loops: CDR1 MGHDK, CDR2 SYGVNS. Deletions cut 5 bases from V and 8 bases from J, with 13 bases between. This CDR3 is CASSWQGVKQYF. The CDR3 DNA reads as TGTGCCAGCAGTTGGCAGGGCGTAAAGCAGTACTTC.

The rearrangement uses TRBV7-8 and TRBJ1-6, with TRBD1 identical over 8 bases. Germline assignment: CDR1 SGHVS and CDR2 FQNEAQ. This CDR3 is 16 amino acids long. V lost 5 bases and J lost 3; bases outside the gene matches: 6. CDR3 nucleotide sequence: TGTGCCAGCAGCGCGGGACAGGCCCTCTATAATTCACCCCTCCACTTT. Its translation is CASSAGQALYNSPLHF.

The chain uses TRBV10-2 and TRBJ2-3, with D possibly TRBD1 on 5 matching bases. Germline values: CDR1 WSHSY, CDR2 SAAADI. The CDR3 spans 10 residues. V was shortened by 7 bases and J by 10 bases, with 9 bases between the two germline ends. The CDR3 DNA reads TGCGCCAGCATGTCACAGGCGCAGTATTTT. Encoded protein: CASMSQAQYF.

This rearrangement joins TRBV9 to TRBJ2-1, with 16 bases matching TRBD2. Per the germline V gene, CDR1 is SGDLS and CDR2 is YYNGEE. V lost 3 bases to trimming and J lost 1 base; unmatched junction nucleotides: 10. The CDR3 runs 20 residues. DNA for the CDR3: TGTGCCAGCAGCGGACTACGGGGACTAGCGGGAGGGGGGTCCTACAATGAGCAGTTCTTC. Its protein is CASSGLRGLAGGGSYNEQFF.

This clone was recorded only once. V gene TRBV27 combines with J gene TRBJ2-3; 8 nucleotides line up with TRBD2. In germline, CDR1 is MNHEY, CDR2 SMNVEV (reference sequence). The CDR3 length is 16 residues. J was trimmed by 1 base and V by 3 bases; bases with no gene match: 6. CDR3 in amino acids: CASSFLLAAGTDTQYF. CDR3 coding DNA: TGTGCCAGCAGTTTCTTACTAGCGGCCGGCACAGATACGCAGTATTTT.

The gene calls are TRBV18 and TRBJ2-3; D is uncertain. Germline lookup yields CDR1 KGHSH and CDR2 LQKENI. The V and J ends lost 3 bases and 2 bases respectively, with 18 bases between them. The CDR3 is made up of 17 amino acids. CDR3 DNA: TGTGCCAGCTCACCGTTCAGGTCACGATTATTCACAGATACGCAGTATTTT. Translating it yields CASSPFRSRLFTDTQYF.

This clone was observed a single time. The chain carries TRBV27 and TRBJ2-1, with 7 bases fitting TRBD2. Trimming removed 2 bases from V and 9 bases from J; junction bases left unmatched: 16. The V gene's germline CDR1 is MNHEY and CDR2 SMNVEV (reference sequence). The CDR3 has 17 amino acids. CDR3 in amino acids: CASSLNGNVGGSSEQFF. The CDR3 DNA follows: TGTGCCAGCAGTTTAAATGGGAACGTCGGCGGGAGCAGTGAGCAGTTCTTC.